Listed here are 25 T cell receptor beta chains from one sample, sequenced in a study of T cell repertoires in cytomegalovirus infection. TCRdb reprocessed the reads via MiXCR and lists one record per CDR3 protein. The data show 630,000 or so distinct CDR3 sequences, with less than 25% seen just once and 8% held by the top ten. The sample taken for sequencing was CD8+ T cells from PBMCs. Source of these receptors: a human donor in good health (CMV status not recorded). Some clones in this sample may be carry-over from other donors' samples.

Concerning this clonotype itself: One base away lies a much larger clone, so this may be a sequencing read error. The chain employs TRBV7-6 and TRBJ2-7; D remains unclear. This CDR3 has 13 amino acids. CDR1 and CDR2 from the germline V gene are SGHVS and FNYEAQ. The CDR3 nucleotides read TGTGCCAACAGCGTCAGCCTCACCTACGAGCAGTACTTC. Residues: CANSVSLTYEQYF.

This clonotype was observed a few times. The genes are TRBV6-1 and TRBJ1-2, with a possible D match to TRBD1 (5 bases). The CDR3 sequence is 11 residues long. Germline V lookup: CDR1 MNHNS, CDR2 SASEGT. V was pared by 7 bases and J by 13 bases, with 16 bases between. DNA of the CDR3: TGTGCCAGCACCGGGGGGGGTACCGGCACCTTC. It codes for CASTGGGTGTF.

Written as DNA, the CDR3 is TGCAGTGCTAGAAACCACCGGGACACCAACATCCTTACCTACGAGCAGTACGTC. Amino acids: CSARNHRDTNILTYEQYV. The chain combines TRBV20-1 with TRBJ2-7; a possible D gene is TRBD1 (6 bases). CDR3 length equals 18 residues. CDR1 DFQATT and CDR2 SNEGSKA come from the germline V gene (reference sequence). V was cut by 2 bases and J by 2 bases, with 25 bases left in between.

This clonotype turned up a few times. The gene calls are TRBV23-1 and TRBJ2-3; 7 nucleotides agree with TRBD1. TRBV23-1 is labeled an ORF, and its function is uncertain. This CDR3 contains 14 residues. V was clipped by 6 bases and J by 3 bases; unmatched bases: 6. The CDR3 bases are TGCGCCAGCAGCCCGACAGGGCTGACAGATACGCAGTATTTT. As protein: CASSPTGLTDTQYF.

There are many counts of this clonotype. The chain employs TRBV6-6 and TRBJ1-5; 7 bases agree with TRBD1. Per germline, CDR1 MNHNY and CDR2 SVGAGI (reference sequence). After removal of 4 bases from V and 2 bases from J, the junction contained 11 bases not matched to a gene. The CDR3 consists of 17 residues. The CDR3 loop reads CASSSPRGESGNQPQHF. For the CDR3, the DNA is TGTGCCAGCAGTTCCCCCAGGGGGGAATCGGGCAATCAGCCCCAGCATTTT.

The table lists this clonotype with a few counts. Its ends do not fully match the called genes, so a read error is possible. The DNA of the CDR3 is TGCAGTGCTAGAGATAGGGATAGCGGGGGGCCAAGCTTTACATTC. Residues: CSARDRDSGGPSFTF. V is TRBV20-1 and J is TRBJ2-1; 10 bases line up with TRBD2. Germline V gives CDR1 DFQATT, CDR2 SNEGSKA (reference sequence). This CDR3 has 15 amino acids.

The J gene is TRBJ1-1, the V gene TRBV4-3, with D uncertain. From germline, CDR1 is LGHNA and CDR2 YSLEER. This CDR3 has 14 residues. The V and J ends lost 4 bases and 3 bases respectively, with 12 bases between them. In nucleotides, the CDR3 is TGCGCCAGCAGCCTCTCGACTGATCACACTGAAGCTTTCTTT. Amino acids: CASSLSTDHTEAFF.

Worth noting for this clonotype: This may stem from a read error, because a much larger clone lies one nucleotide away. V gene TRBV7-2 combines with J gene TRBJ2-1; unclear D gene. Looked up from germline, CDR1 is SGHTA and CDR2 is FQGNSA. This CDR3 contains 15 residues. The CDR3 region is CASSLARLPHNEQFF. DNA for the CDR3: TGTGCCAGCAGTTTAGCCAGATTACCCCACAATGAGCAGTTCTTC.

The gene calls are TRBV20-1 and TRBJ2-7; tentatively, D is TRBD1 or TRBD2 (5 bases each). This CDR3 is 14 amino acids long. V gave up 7 bases and J gave up 2 bases, with 18 bases separating them. The germline V gene has CDR1 DFQATT and CDR2 SNEGSKA (reference sequence). CDR3 nucleotides: TGCAGTGTCTCATCCGGGACCGCTCCCTACGAGCAGTACGTC. This encodes CSVSSGTAPYEQYV.

At least ten counts were recorded for this clonotype. The chain is built from TRBV7-8 and TRBJ2-5; a weak D match, TRBD2 (5 bases). Germline V gene data show CDR1 as SGHVS and CDR2 as FQNEAQ. This CDR3 has 17 residues. Trimming cost V 7 bases and J 4 bases, with 25 bases left between them. DNA of the CDR3: TGTGCCAGCACCCCTACTTACGGCGGGCCCCTGCGAGAGACCCAGTACTTC. It codes for CASTPTYGGPLRETQYF.

This clonotype was observed at least ten times. This chain links TRBV7-8 with TRBJ2-5; D uncertain. The CDR3 sequence is 14 residues long. Germline V gives CDR1 SGHVS, CDR2 FQNEAQ. V shed 2 bases and J shed 2 bases, with 9 bases lying between them. For the CDR3, the DNA is TGTGCCAGCAGCTTAAGAGCCTTACAAGAGACCCAGTACTTC. This gives the protein CASSLRALQETQYF. Full variable domain (rest looked up from reference TRBV7-8 and TRBJ2-5): GAGVSQSPRYKVAKRGQDVALRCDPISGHVSLFWYQQALGQGPEFLTYFQNEAQLDKSGLPSDRFFAERPEGSVSTLKIQRTQQEDSAVYLCASSLRALQETQYFGPGTRLLVL.

The V and J genes are TRBV5-5 and TRBJ2-2; D is uncertain. The CDR3 length is 14 residues. V lost 0 bases to trimming and J lost 1 base, with 4 bases between them. Germline-derived CDR1 and CDR2 are SGHKS and YYEKEE (reference sequence). The CDR3 DNA sequence: TGTGCCAGCAGCTTGGCCCAGAACACCGGGGAGCTGTTTTTT. Amino acid sequence: CASSLAQNTGELFF.

This clonotype turned up a few times. V gene TRBV6-2 or TRBV6-3 combines with J gene TRBJ2-7; 11 bases match TRBD2. The germline gives CDR1 MNHEY, CDR2 SVGEGT. CDR3 size: 15 residues. J lost 3 bases, V lost 2 bases, and 3 bases had no gene match. The CDR3 sequence: CASSYPSGGYYEQYV. The DNA for the CDR3 is TGTGCCAGCAGTTACCCTAGCGGGGGGTACTACGAGCAGTACGTC.

This clonotype was seen only a few times. This chain connects TRBV4-2 to TRBJ2-1, with 11 bases identical to TRBD2. V was pared by 0 bases and J by 1 base, with 2 bases of the junction left unmatched. Germline V CDR1 and CDR2: LGHNA, YNFKEQ. CDR3 length: 17 amino acids. CDR3 DNA: TGTGCCAGCAGCCAAGATGTAGCGGGGGGGTCCTACAATGAGCAGTTCTTC. Translation gives CASSQDVAGGSYNEQFF.

This clonotype was seen repeatedly, ten times or more. An end of the junction differs from the germline gene, which may be a read error. This rearrangement joins TRBV7-7 to TRBJ2-6; D gene ambiguous. Germline lookup yields CDR1 SSHAT and CDR2 FNYEAQ (reference sequence). This CDR3 has 16 amino acids. CDR3 residues: CASSLGRSSGANVLTF. DNA for the CDR3: TGTGCTAGCAGCCTAGGCCGTTCCTCTGGGGCCAACGTCCTGACTTTC.

This chain links TRBV2 with TRBJ2-1; 10 nucleotides align to TRBD2. Germline lookup yields CDR1 SNHLY and CDR2 FYNNEI. V gave up 2 bases and J gave up 0 bases; unmatched junction bases: 4. The CDR3 is made up of 17 amino acids. The CDR3 is CASSEYGLAASYNEQFF. As DNA, the CDR3 is TGTGCCAGCAGTGAATATGGACTAGCGGCCTCCTACAATGAGCAGTTCTTC.

In this sample, this clonotype turned up a few times. The chain joins TRBV25-1 to TRBJ1-1; D gene ambiguous. Germline V gene lookup returns CDR1 MGHDK and CDR2 SYGVNS. Trimming removed 0 bases at V and 1 base at J, with 3 bases between. CDR3 length: 13 amino acids. As DNA, the CDR3 is TGTGCCAGCAGTGAATACGAGAACACTGAAGCTTTCTTT. Translated, it gives CASSEYENTEAFF.

Worth noting for this clonotype: This may come from a read error, since a much larger clone is one base off. The chain carries TRBV12-3 or TRBV12-4 and TRBJ2-5, with D unclear. The CDR3 runs 16 residues. V dropped 5 bases and J dropped 5 bases, with 21 bases sitting between them. CDR3 amino acids: CASSLTGFQWSETQYF. In nucleotides, the CDR3 is TGTGCCAGCAGTCTCACGGGCTTCCAGTGGTCGGAGACCCAGTACTTC.

This clonotype was seen only a few times. Its ends do not fully match the called genes, so a read error is possible. The rearrangement joins TRBV20-1 to TRBJ2-1; no definite D call. CDR3 length: 11 residues. Germline loops: CDR1 DFQATT, CDR2 SNEGSKA (reference sequence). The CDR3 DNA reads TGTAGTGCTAGGTTTCTGTATGAGCAGTTCTTC. Translating it yields CSARFLYEQFF.

This clonotype was seen a handful of times. In DNA, the CDR3 is TGTGCCAGCAGTTTCCGCGGGTTCTTACAGCCCCAGCATTTT. It translates to CASSFRGFLQPQHF. The rearrangement uses TRBV28 and TRBJ1-5; no firm D call. CDR1 MDHEN and CDR2 SYDVKM come from the germline V gene. CDR3 length: 14 residues. Trimming removed 3 bases from V and 7 bases from J, with 13 bases in between.

The chain has TRBV6-5 and TRBJ2-2; tentatively, D is TRBD1 (6 bases). Germline lookup yields CDR1 MNHEY and CDR2 SVGAGI. The ends were cut back, 7 bases at V and 8 bases at J, with 14 bases in the middle. The CDR3 totals 13 residues. The CDR3 reads CASNRQASGELFF. CDR3 sequence (DNA): TGTGCCAGCAATAGACAGGCCTCGGGGGAGCTGTTTTTT.

The sample holds many counts of this clonotype. The V call is TRBV7-6, the J call TRBJ2-3; weak D call: TRBD2 (6 bases). With 0 bases removed from V and 4 bases from J, the gap between germline ends came to 14 bases. From germline, CDR1 is SGHVS and CDR2 FNYEAQ. The CDR3 length is 16 residues. CDR3 nucleotide sequence: TGTGCCAGCAGCTTAGCCGGTGGCGGGATGGCAGATACGCAGTATTTT. Its translation is CASSLAGGGMADTQYF.

The chain is built from TRBV12-5 and TRBJ2-3; D is undetermined. CDR1 is LGHNT, CDR2 FRNRAP, per germline. The CDR3 is 12 amino acids. V was clipped by 6 bases and J by 4 bases, with 8 bases between them. CDR3 amino acids: CASGMGSDTQYF. The CDR3 DNA sequence: TGTGCTAGTGGCATGGGATCAGATACGCAGTATTTT.

This chain connects TRBV23-1 to TRBJ2-7, with 8 bases lining up with TRBD2. TRBV23-1 is sorted into the ORF group, with uncertain function. V lost 4 bases to trimming and J lost 0 bases; unmatched junction nucleotides: 14. The CDR3 is 18 amino acids. CDR3 in DNA: TGCGCCAGCAGTCTAACCGGGGGGGGGCGCCGGGGCTCCTACGAGCAGTACGTC. Residues: CASSLTGGGRRGSYEQYV.

The chain links TRBV7-8 to TRBJ2-3, with D unclear. Trimming removed 3 bases at V and 6 bases at J, with 13 bases between. The length of the CDR3 is 14 residues. Germline V gene data show CDR1 as SGHVS and CDR2 as FQNEAQ. The CDR3 here is CASSFETLRDTQYF. CDR3 bases: TGTGCCAGCAGCTTTGAGACCCTTCGCGATACGCAGTATTTT.